The clone carrying this T cell receptor (beta chain) was detected many times. This specimen comes from a study of T-cell reconstitution after alpha-beta-depleted transplantation in children. V was pared by 6 bases and J by 4 bases, with 4 bases between. Germline V gene data show CDR1 as MNHEY and CDR2 as SMNVEV (reference sequence). The CDR3 runs to 10 residues. Molecular barcoding with unique molecular identifiers was used for the TCRbeta library. A single record per CDR3 protein comes from TCRdb applying MiXCR to the PCR reads. The repertoire has 90,000 to 130,000 distinct CDR3 sequences, about a tenth of them found once; the top ten carry less than 10%.

The chain has TRBV27 and TRBJ2-7; D not resolved. This clonotype originated in a human donor who donated a stem cell graft to a child with acute lymphoblastic leukemia. Specimen: PBMCs from the stem cell graft donor, collected from the stem cell graft. The CDR3 spells CASSIYEQYF. The CDR3, as DNA: TGTGCCAGCAGCATTTACGAGCAGTACTTC.